The next 27 T cell receptor beta chains were all read from a single sample in a study of shared clonotypes between healthy human individuals. Sequenced by immunoSEQ multiplex PCR; TCRdb stores in-frame clones only, minus some. The table shows about 1.1 million clones, with 70% to 80% occurring only once. Sequenced input: memory CD4+ T cells from PBMCs. As to subset: CD45RA-negative fraction. These receptors were taken from a man between 18 and 35 years old in good health. Some clones in this sample may be carry-over from other donors' samples.

This clone was counted between two and nine times. The sample carries other DNA sequences with the same CDR3. This chain uses TRBV30 with TRBJ2-2; D remains unclear. This CDR3 is 14 amino acids long. Looked up from germline, CDR1 is GTSNPN and CDR2 is SVGIG (reference sequence). V was cut by 3 bases and J by 0 bases, with 8 bases left in between. In DNA, the CDR3 is TGTGCCTGGAGAAGACTGACGAACACCGGGGAGCTGTTTTTT. Translating it yields CAWRRLTNTGELFF.

This chain joins TRBV19 and TRBJ2-1; tentative D call: TRBD2 (6 bases). Germline loops: CDR1 LNHDA, CDR2 SQIVND (reference sequence). V lost 3 bases to trimming and J lost 4 bases, with 10 bases between them. The CDR3 runs to 14 residues. In DNA form, the CDR3 reads TGTGCCAGTAGTATCACTGCGGGGTACAATGAGCAGTTCTTC. Encoded protein: CASSITAGYNEQFF.

This rearrangement joins TRBV5-6 to TRBJ2-2; 9 nucleotides align to TRBD1. The CDR3 is 16 amino acids. V was pared by 4 bases and J by 4 bases, with 8 bases of the junction left unmatched. Germline CDR1 is SGHDT and CDR2 is YYEEEE. The chain's CDR3 is CASSATGTGSTGELFF. The CDR3 region has the DNA TGTGCCAGCAGCGCGACGGGGACAGGGAGCACCGGGGAGCTGTTTTTT.

Points on this clone: Distinct nucleotide sequences in the sample also encode this CDR3. The chain couples TRBV23-1 to TRBJ1-5; unclear D gene. TRBV23-1 carries the ORF label, with uncertain function. This CDR3 contains 14 residues. V lost 0 bases to trimming and J lost 8 bases, with 11 bases between them. The CDR3 DNA is TGCGCCAGCAGTCAATCTTCCTGGCCGGAGCCCCAGCATTTT. Translated: CASSQSSWPEPQHF.

The chain carries TRBV9 and TRBJ2-3; weak D call: TRBD2 (5 bases). Trimming cost V 4 bases and J 4 bases, with 16 bases left between them. Germline V gene lookup returns CDR1 SGDLS and CDR2 YYNGEE. This CDR3 is 15 amino acids long. The CDR3 DNA follows: TGTGCCAGCAGCTCCGGGGTAGGGTGGCCAGATACGCAGTATTTT. Translating gives CASSSGVGWPDTQYF.

Comments on this clone: Other nucleotide sequences from this sample produce the same CDR3. This chain uses TRBV5-4 with TRBJ2-5; TRBD1 might be the D (6 bases). Germline V gives CDR1 SGHNT, CDR2 YYREEE (reference sequence). V lost 2 bases to trimming and J lost 3 bases, with 11 bases between them. CDR3 length: 14 amino acids. The DNA of the CDR3 is TGTGCCAGCAGCTTAAATACAGGGAAAGAGACCCAGTACTTC. Translation gives CASSLNTGKETQYF.

J is TRBJ2-6 and V is TRBV5-1, with a tentative D call TRBD1 (6 bases). The V and J ends lost 3 bases and 2 bases respectively, with 12 bases between them. The CDR3 length is 16 residues. Germline CDR1 SGHRS, CDR2 YFSETQ. The chain's CDR3 is CASSSDSQPGANVLTF. As DNA, the CDR3 is TGCGCCAGCAGCTCGGACAGCCAGCCTGGGGCCAACGTCCTGACTTTC.

This chain connects TRBV18 to TRBJ1-1; 7 bases line up with TRBD1. V was clipped by 1 base and J by 1 base; unmatched bases: 9. This CDR3 spans 17 amino acids. Germline loops: CDR1 KGHSH, CDR2 LQKENI. The CDR3 DNA reads as TGTGCCAGCTCACCACAACAACAGGGGAGTTGGAACACTGAAGCTTTCTTT. Translating it yields CASSPQQQGSWNTEAFF.

This clone was counted only a few times. This chain connects TRBV15 to TRBJ2-3; D may be TRBD1 (5 bases). The germline V gene has CDR1 LNHNV and CDR2 YYDKDF (reference sequence). V was cut by 1 base and J by 1 base, with 12 bases left in between. CDR3 length: 16 amino acids. For the CDR3, the DNA is TGTGCCACCAGCAGAGGCGTAGGGGTGGGCACAGATACGCAGTATTTT. It is translated as CATSRGVGVGTDTQYF. Supplemented by reference TRBV15 and TRBJ2-3, the full variable domain reads DAMVIQNPRYQVTQFGKPVTLSCSQTLNHNVMYWYQQKSSQAPKLLFHYYDKDFNNEADTPDNFQSRRPNTSFCFLDIRSPGLGDTAMYLCATSRGVGVGTDTQYFGPGTRLTVL.

This chain connects TRBV7-3 to TRBJ2-1; D unclear. CDR1 is SGHTA, CDR2 FQGTGA, per germline. Between the trimmed V and J ends, which lost 5 bases and 7 bases, there was a span of 9 bases. The CDR3 consists of 12 residues. CDR3 sequence reads: CASSPNQNEQFF. CDR3 nucleotides: TGTGCCAGCAGCCCCAATCAGAATGAGCAGTTCTTC. The full variable domain, with the rest looked up from reference TRBV7-3 and TRBJ2-1, is GAGVSQTPSNKVTEKGKYVELRCDPISGHTALYWYRQSLGQGPEFLIYFQGTGAADDSGLPNDRFFAVRPEGSVSTLKIQRTERGDSAVYLCASSPNQNEQFFGPGTRLTVL.

V usage is TRBV19 and J usage is TRBJ1-5; 9 positions match TRBD1. There are 14 residues in the CDR3. Germline CDR1 reads LNHDA; CDR2 reads SQIVND (reference sequence). J was trimmed by 5 bases and V by 7 bases; bases with no gene match: 6. CDR3 loop: CASKGTGLYQPQHF. The DNA for the CDR3 is TGTGCCAGTAAGGGGACAGGGCTCTATCAGCCCCAGCATTTT.

The sample holds one count of this clone. The gene calls are TRBV29-1 and TRBJ2-2, with 7 bases that match TRBD2. Germline CDR1 is SQVTM and CDR2 is ANQGSEA. The CDR3 has 15 amino acids. Losses at the gene ends were 5 bases for V and 7 bases for J; bases not matched to a gene: 13. The CDR3 DNA sequence: TGCAGCGTTTTCACAGCGGGGTTAGCAGACGGGGAGCTGTTTTTT. Residues: CSVFTAGLADGELFF.

This clone has ten or more counts. This rearrangement joins TRBV29-1 to TRBJ2-6, with D tentatively TRBD2 (5 bases). The V end was cut by 7 bases, the J end by 2 bases, with 9 bases between. The CDR3 totals 13 residues. Germline values: CDR1 SQVTM, CDR2 ANQGSEA. The CDR3 DNA sequence: TGCAGCGGGGGAGACACTGGGGCCAACGTCCTGACTTTC. It is translated as CSGGDTGANVLTF. The variable domain in full, completed from reference TRBV29-1 and TRBJ2-6, reads SAVISQKPSRDICQRGTSLTIQCQVDSQVTMMFWYRQQPGQSLTLIATANQGSEATYESGFVIDKFPISRPNLTFSTLTVSNMSPEDSSIYLCSGGDTGANVLTFGAGSRLTVL.

Here the CDR3 DNA reads TGTGCCAGCAGCCAAGGGGGACTAGCGGATAACAATGAGCAGTTCTTC. Residues: CASSQGGLADNNEQFF. This chain links TRBV4-2 with TRBJ2-1; 11 positions match TRBD2. The CDR3 has 16 amino acids. Germline assignment: CDR1 LGHNA and CDR2 YNFKEQ. Trimming took 1 base from V and 5 from J; bases not matched to a gene: 4.

This clone is a singleton in its sample. The chain has TRBV14 and TRBJ2-1, with D unclear. CDR3 length: 15 residues. CDR1 and CDR2 (germline): SGHDN, FVKESK. V dropped 1 base and J dropped 7 bases, with 14 bases sitting between them. The CDR3 DNA reads TGTGCCAGCAGCCAAGGCGGCTACTATAGGAATGAGCAGTTCTTC. It is translated as CASSQGGYYRNEQFF.

Regarding this clone: This CDR3 is also generated by other DNA sequences in the sample. The CDR3 nucleotides read TGCGCCAGCAGCTTGGGACGGGACTCCTACAATGAGCAGTTCTTC. Residues: CASSLGRDSYNEQFF. This chain connects TRBV5-1 to TRBJ2-1; perhaps TRBD2 as D (5 bases). Trimming stripped 0 bases from V and 0 bases from J, with 7 bases between. CDR3 length equals 15 residues. From germline, CDR1 is SGHRS and CDR2 YFSETQ.

The V and J genes are TRBV28 and TRBJ2-1, with 10 bases identical to TRBD2. Germline-derived CDR1 and CDR2 are MDHEN and SYDVKM. The CDR3 spans 16 residues. Germline trimming cut 10 bases from V and 8 bases from J; bases unmatched to any gene: 17. The CDR3 DNA sequence: TGTGCCAAAGATGGTCTAGAGCGGGAGGGCCCGGATGAGCAGTTCTTC. The encoded protein is CAKDGLEREGPDEQFF.

The chain combines TRBV6-1 with TRBJ1-5; D possibly corresponds to TRBD1 (5 bases). Trimming took off 4 bases at V and 9 bases at J, with 10 bases between the two ends. This CDR3 comprises 12 residues. The germline gives CDR1 MNHNS, CDR2 SASEGT. Here the CDR3 reads CASSGGGGPQHF. As DNA, the CDR3 is TGTGCCAGCAGTGGGGGCGGGGGGCCCCAGCATTTT.

This chain connects TRBV27 to TRBJ2-7; maybe TRBD2 (5 bases). This CDR3 is 18 amino acids long. Germline V CDR1 and CDR2: MNHEY, SMNVEV (reference sequence). Trimming took off 3 bases at V and 7 bases at J, with 28 bases between the two ends. The DNA of the CDR3 is TGTGCCAGCAGTTTGCTATCTGTAAGTGGGGTCGGGCCGGGAGAGCAGTACTTC. Translating it yields CASSLLSVSGVGPGEQYF.

The chain has TRBV7-3 and TRBJ2-1, with 9 bases lining up with TRBD2. This CDR3 has 16 residues. Germline CDR1 SGHTA, CDR2 FQGTGA. The V segment lost 2 bases and the J segment 3 bases; nucleotides outside the gene matches: 5. CDR3 sequence: CASSLGGRAYYNEQFF. DNA for the CDR3: TGTGCCAGCAGCTTAGGCGGGAGGGCCTACTACAATGAGCAGTTCTTC.

This chain uses TRBV6-1 with TRBJ1-1, with D hard to call. Germline CDR1 and CDR2: MNHNS and SASEGT. The ends were cut back, 6 bases at V and 4 bases at J, with 15 bases in the middle. This CDR3 contains 14 residues. The CDR3 is CASRVFGPATEAFF. Here the CDR3 DNA reads TGTGCCAGCAGGGTCTTTGGCCCGGCCACTGAAGCTTTCTTT.

V gene TRBV11-3 combines with J gene TRBJ2-3; D perhaps matches TRBD1 (6 bases). The V gene's germline CDR1 is SGHNT and CDR2 YENEEA. V was shortened by 6 bases and J by 4 bases, with 20 bases between the two germline ends. The CDR3 has 16 amino acids. In DNA form, the CDR3 reads TGTGCCAGCAGTCCTACAAACAGGGAAGGCGCAGATACGCAGTATTTT. Translating it yields CASSPTNREGADTQYF.

The V and J genes are TRBV4-1 and TRBJ2-2; TRBD2 aligns across 11 bases. The trim removed 4 bases at V and 0 bases at J, leaving 19 bases unmatched. This CDR3 has 22 amino acids. CDR1 MGHRA and CDR2 YSYEKL come from the germline V gene. The CDR3 loop is CASSRHTGTSGINVPNTGELFF. CDR3 bases: TGCGCCAGCAGCCGACATACCGGGACTAGCGGTATAAACGTACCGAACACCGGGGAGCTGTTTTTT.

Points on this clone: A read error is possible here, since a much larger clone lies one base away. This chain links TRBV6-5 with TRBJ2-7; a weak D match, TRBD1 (6 bases). V lost 6 bases and J 3 bases, leaving 12 bases between the germline ends. The CDR3 covers 13 residues. CDR1 and CDR2 (germline): MNHEY, SVGAGI. CDR3 sequence reads: CASSPQGNYEQYF. Here the CDR3 DNA reads TGTGCCAGCAGCCCCCAGGGGAACTACGAGCAGTACTTC.

J is TRBJ2-7 and V is TRBV7-9; 9 nucleotides match TRBD2. The CDR3 length is 16 residues. The V gene's germline CDR1 is SEHNR and CDR2 FQNEAQ (reference sequence). The V segment lost 4 bases and the J segment 2 bases; nucleotides outside the gene matches: 9. CDR3 coding DNA: TGTGCCAGCAGCTCCCTTAGCGGGAGAGGCCCCTACGAGCAGTACTTC. It translates to CASSSLSGRGPYEQYF.

This clone came up once. The germline gene is not matched at one end of the junction; a read error may be the cause. The rearrangement joins TRBV7-2 to TRBJ1-2, with D unclear. Germline V gives CDR1 SGHTA, CDR2 FQGNSA. CDR3 length: 15 amino acids. The CDR3: CASSVALRELRGYTF. CDR3 nucleotides: TGTGCCAGCAGCGTAGCCTTAAGGGAATTGCGGGGCTACACCTTC.

Of note for this clone: Other DNA sequences in this sample translate to the same CDR3. The V and J genes are TRBV10-3 and TRBJ1-3, with D hard to call. Germline lookup yields CDR1 ENHRY and CDR2 SYGVKD. The CDR3 runs 13 residues. The ends were cut back, 6 bases at V and 0 bases at J, with 6 bases in the middle. The CDR3 sequence is CAISVNSGNTIYF. CDR3 sequence (DNA): TGTGCCATCAGCGTAAACTCTGGAAACACCATATATTTT.